This TCR beta chain was retrieved from a study of T cell changes during pregnancy in multiple sclerosis. TCRdb's table, derived via immunoSEQ multiplex PCR, lists solely in-frame clones and lacks some. The sample includes approximately 46,000 clones, about 90% seen only once; the top ten take roughly 5%. V shed 2 bases, J shed 4 bases, and the junction held 5 bases outside the gene matches. The CDR3 loop spans 15 amino acids. Germline CDR1 reads SNHLY; CDR2 reads FYNNEI. The table lists this clone with a count of one. Sequences were derived from peripheral blood, sampled after pregnancy. The V and J genes are TRBV2 and TRBJ2-1; 7 bases are shared with TRBD2. The clonotype comes from a female donor in good health, enrolled as a control in a pregnancy study. The CDR3 protein is CASSEPLAVYNEQFF. The CDR3 DNA is TGTGCCAGCAGTGAACCGCTAGCGGTATACAATGAGCAGTTCTTC.